This record looks at one T cell receptor (beta chain) sequence and its context. Antigen unknown. The germline V and J ends were trimmed by 0 bases and 3 bases, with 12 bases remaining between them. Germline loops: CDR1 SGHKS, CDR2 YYEKEE (reference sequence). The CDR3 covers 15 residues. This sample is drawn from a study of shared clonotypes between healthy human individuals. General study findings and limits: Sorted-subset sequencing, rarefaction showed, was incomplete despite large depth. Shared clonotypes: about 5% naive CD4, about 4% naive CD8, about 2.4% memory CD4, around 0.4% memory CD8.

The donor population consisted of healthy HIV-negative adults with no recent acute infections or vaccinations. Sequenced by immunoSEQ multiplex PCR; TCRdb stores in-frame clones only, minus some. The data hold some 2,400,000 clones, with approximately 96% observed a single time. The J gene is TRBJ1-1, the V gene TRBV5-5; D remains unclear. The sequence was collected from a young man in good health. The sequenced material came from naive CD4+ T cells sorted from blood. Subset specified: CD45RA+ positively selected. The CDR3 nucleotides are TGTGCCAGCAGCTTGGCACCGAACGAGGACACTGAAGCTTTCTTT. This codes for CASSLAPNEDTEAFF.